Given below is one TCR beta chain in context. Its antigen is not known. These data are taken from a study of T cell responses to AZD1222 COVID-19 vaccine. Notes on the study in general: Mapped onto spike, vaccine-associated CD4 TCRs spanned it and were dominant at 160-218 and 743-854. Females made up more of the donors, who were largely white British, and clonal diversity may have come out too low.

The method was immunoSEQ multiplex PCR; TCRdb's version includes in-frame clones alone and lacks a portion of them. The sample carries approximately 100,000 clones, roughly 86% recorded once. Germline CDR1 reads SGHRS; CDR2 reads YFSETQ. The CDR3 is 14 residues long. V lost 2 bases and J 1 base, leaving 9 bases between the germline ends. This TCR was recovered from an adult in good health. Sequencing used peripheral blood, obtained on day 0 of MenACWY control vaccination. The chain recombines TRBV5-1 with TRBJ2-5; D is unclear. The CDR3 nucleotides read TGCGCCAGCAGCTTCTATCTAGGCCAAGAGACCCAGTACTTC. Translation: CASSFYLGQETQYF.